The present T cell receptor beta chain was sequenced within a study of technical replicates of blood from several donors. V dropped 5 bases and J dropped 1 base, with 14 bases sitting between them. The CDR3 is 15 residues long. The germline CDR1 and CDR2 sequences are SGHTA and FQGTGA. Only in-frame clones appear in the TCRdb table, and some are missing; sequencing was by immunoSEQ multiplex PCR. This sample has approximately 81,000 clones, with roughly 95% found just once. The clonotype comes from a human donor in good health. The V and J genes are TRBV7-3 and TRBJ2-5; D may be TRBD1 (5 bases). Sequencing was done on a sample of T cells isolated from PBMCs. The CDR3 nucleotides are TGTGCCAGCAGCCGAATCCCAGGGTTCCAAGAGACCCAGTACTTC. Residues: CASSRIPGFQETQYF. The full variable domain, rest sourced from reference TRBV7-3 and TRBJ2-5, is GAGVSQTPSNKVTEKGKYVELRCDPISGHTALYWYRQSLGQGPEFLIYFQGTGAADDSGLPNDRFFAVRPEGSVSTLKIQRTERGDSAVYLCASSRIPGFQETQYFGPGTRLLVL.